The 6 T cell receptor beta chains reported below all come from one sample, sequenced in a study of T cell repertoires in cytomegalovirus infection. TCRdb fed the reads into MiXCR, producing one record per CDR3 protein. The sample carries roughly 190,000 distinct CDR3 sequences, approximately 9.6% recorded once. Sequencing used PBMCs. These receptors were collected from a human donor in good health (CMV status not recorded). Some clones in this sample may be carry-over from other donors' samples.

This clonotype was found a few times. The chain uses TRBV2 and TRBJ1-1; TRBD1 agrees at 10 bases. Germline CDR1 and CDR2: SNHLY and FYNNEI. V was clipped by 3 bases and J by 6 bases; unmatched bases: 4. CDR3 length: 14 residues. The CDR3 region has the DNA TGTGCCAGCAGTGACGACAGGGGGCTGGCTGAAGCTTTCTTT. This sequence encodes CASSDDRGLAEAFF.

This clonotype was counted ten times or more. The V call is TRBV6-2 or TRBV6-3, the J call TRBJ1-1; D possibly corresponds to TRBD1 (6 bases). The CDR3 runs to 16 residues. V lost 8 bases and J 2 bases, leaving 21 bases between the germline ends. Per the germline V gene, CDR1 is MNHEY and CDR2 is SVGEGT. The CDR3 here is CASGAWGGAINTEAFF. CDR3 nucleotide sequence: TGTGCCAGCGGTGCTTGGGGGGGCGCGATCAACACTGAAGCTTTCTTT.

This clonotype was detected a few times. V gene TRBV28 combines with J gene TRBJ2-1; tentatively, D is TRBD1 (6 bases). Germline V gives CDR1 MDHEN, CDR2 SYDVKM. V lost 10 bases and J lost 5, with 15 bases in between. The CDR3 has 13 amino acids. This chain's CDR3 is CATRGQADNEQFF. In DNA, the CDR3 is TGTGCCACCCGGGGACAAGCGGACAATGAGCAGTTCTTC.

The DNA of the CDR3 is TGTGCCAGTAGCCCTTTCCTACCCACGGGGGGTATGAACACTGAAGCTTTCTTT. It is translated as CASSPFLPTGGMNTEAFF. The chain joins TRBV19 to TRBJ1-1, with D perhaps TRBD1 (5 bases). This CDR3 region has 18 residues. Trimming shortened V by 6 bases and J by 0 bases, and 23 bases separated the two germline ends. Germline V gene data show CDR1 as LNHDA and CDR2 as SQIVND (reference sequence).

This clonotype was counted at least ten times. V gene TRBV7-2 combines with J gene TRBJ1-1; D gene unclear. The CDR3 totals 16 residues. Germline V gives CDR1 SGHTA, CDR2 FQGNSA. V dropped 5 bases and J dropped 1 base, with 17 bases sitting between them. Here the CDR3 DNA reads TGTGCCAGCAGCCGCACAGTTTTGCTGCCGAACACTGAAGCTTTCTTT. Its translation is CASSRTVLLPNTEAFF.

This clonotype was seen more than once but under ten times. J is TRBJ2-1 and V is TRBV19; TRBD2 is a possible D gene (7 bases). The CDR3 has 14 amino acids. The germline V and J ends were trimmed by 6 bases and 7 bases, with 16 bases remaining between them. Per germline, CDR1 LNHDA and CDR2 SQIVND (reference sequence). The CDR3 DNA sequence: TGTGCCAGTAGCCGGGACATGGGGGGGAATGAGCAGTTCTTC. Translated, it gives CASSRDMGGNEQFF.